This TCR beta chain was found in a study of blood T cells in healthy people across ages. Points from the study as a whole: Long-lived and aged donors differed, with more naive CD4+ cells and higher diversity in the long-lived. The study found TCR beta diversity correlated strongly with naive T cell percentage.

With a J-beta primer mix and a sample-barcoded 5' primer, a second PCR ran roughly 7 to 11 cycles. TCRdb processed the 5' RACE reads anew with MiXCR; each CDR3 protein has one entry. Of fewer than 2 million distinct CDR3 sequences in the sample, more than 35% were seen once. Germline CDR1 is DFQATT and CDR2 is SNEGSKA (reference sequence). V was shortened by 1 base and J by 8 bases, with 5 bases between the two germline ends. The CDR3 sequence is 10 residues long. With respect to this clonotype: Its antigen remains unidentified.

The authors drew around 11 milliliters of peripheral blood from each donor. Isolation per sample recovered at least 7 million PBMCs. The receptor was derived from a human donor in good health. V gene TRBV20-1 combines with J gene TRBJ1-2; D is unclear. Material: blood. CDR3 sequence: CSARGLGYTF. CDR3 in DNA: TGCAGTGCTAGAGGCTTGGGCTACACCTTC.